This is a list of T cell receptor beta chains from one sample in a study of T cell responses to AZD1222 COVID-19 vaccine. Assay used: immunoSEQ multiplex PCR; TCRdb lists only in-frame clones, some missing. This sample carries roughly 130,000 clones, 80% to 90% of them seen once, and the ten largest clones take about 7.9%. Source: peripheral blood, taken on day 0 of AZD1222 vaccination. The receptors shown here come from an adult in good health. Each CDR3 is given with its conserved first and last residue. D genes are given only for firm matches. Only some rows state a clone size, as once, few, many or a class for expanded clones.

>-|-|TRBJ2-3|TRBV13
CASSPEGSTDTQYF
TGTGCCAGCAGCCCAGAGGGGAGCACAGATACGCAGTATTTT
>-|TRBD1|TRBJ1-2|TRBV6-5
CASSRGGSYGYTF
TGTGCCAGCAGTCGAGGGGGCAGCTATGGCTACACCTTC
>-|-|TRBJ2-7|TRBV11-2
CASSLEGVRVASYEQYF
TGTGCCAGCAGCTTAGAAGGTGTTCGAGTAGCCTCCTACGAGCAGTACTTC
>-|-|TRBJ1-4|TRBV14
CASSRTTGWAEKLFF
TGTGCCAGCAGCCGAACGACAGGTTGGGCTGAAAAACTGTTTTTT
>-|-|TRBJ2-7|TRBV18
CASSQLDSYEQYF
TGTGCCAGCTCACAGTTGGACAGCTACGAGCAGTACTTC
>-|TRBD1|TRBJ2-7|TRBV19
CASTGTGTYEQYF
TGTGCCAGTACCGGGACAGGGACCTACGAGCAGTACTTC
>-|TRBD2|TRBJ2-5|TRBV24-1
CATSDGLAQETQYF
TGTGCCACCAGTGATGGACTAGCGCAAGAGACCCAGTACTTC
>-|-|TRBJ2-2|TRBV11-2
CASSLNRNTGELFF
TGTGCCAGCAGCTTAAACCGGAACACCGGGGAGCTGTTTTTT
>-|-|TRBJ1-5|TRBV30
CAWSATRRTNQPQHF
TGTGCCTGGAGTGCAACCAGACGGACCAATCAGCCCCAGCATTTT
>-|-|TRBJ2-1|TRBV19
CASSMAQPRQFF
TGTGCCAGTAGTATGGCGCAGCCTAGGCAGTTCTTC
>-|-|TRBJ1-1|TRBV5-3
CARSLSVNLNTEAFF
TGTGCCAGAAGCCTATCCGTAAACTTGAACACTGAAGCTTTCTTT
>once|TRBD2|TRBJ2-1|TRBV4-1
CASSQVWLAGGHEQFF
TGCGCCAGCAGCCAAGTCTGGCTAGCGGGGGGTCATGAGCAGTTCTTC
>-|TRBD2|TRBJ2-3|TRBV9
CASSVVTSGRAPDTQYF
TGTGCCAGCAGCGTAGTGACTAGCGGGAGGGCCCCAGATACGCAGTATTTT
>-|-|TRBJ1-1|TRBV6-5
CASSFLGDSEAFF
TGTGCCAGCAGTTTCCTCGGGGACTCTGAAGCTTTCTTT
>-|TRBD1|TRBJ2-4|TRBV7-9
CASRDTGTGSYIQYF
TGTGCCAGCAGAGACACCGGGACAGGGAGTTACATTCAGTACTTC
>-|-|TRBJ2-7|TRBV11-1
CASSGGRSEQYF
TGTGCCAGCAGCGGGGGACGAAGCGAGCAGTACTTC
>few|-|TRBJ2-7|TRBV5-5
CASSLAWSSYEQYF
TGTGCCAGCAGCTTGGCCTGGTCCTCCTACGAGCAGTACTTC
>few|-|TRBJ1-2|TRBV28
CASSLTGRNYGYTF
TGTGCCAGCAGTTTAACGGGCCGGAACTATGGCTACACCTTC
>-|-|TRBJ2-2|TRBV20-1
CSASPPGLLNTGELFF
TGCAGTGCTAGTCCCCCGGGACTGTTAAACACCGGGGAGCTGTTTTTT
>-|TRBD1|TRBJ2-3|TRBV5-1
CASSIGQGRTDTQYF
TGCGCCAGCAGCATTGGACAGGGACGCACAGATACGCAGTATTTT
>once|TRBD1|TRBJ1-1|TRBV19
CASSPGTGRITEAFF
TGTGCCAGTAGTCCCGGGACAGGGAGGATCACTGAAGCTTTCTTT
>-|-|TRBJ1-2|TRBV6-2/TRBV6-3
CASSRQVYGYTF
TGTGCCAGCAGCCGACAGGTCTATGGCTACACCTTC
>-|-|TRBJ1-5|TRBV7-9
CASSLSPSNQPQHF
TGTGCCAGCAGCTTAAGCCCTAGCAATCAGCCCCAGCATTTT
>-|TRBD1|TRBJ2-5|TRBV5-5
CASSVRDRGLQETQYF
TGTGCCAGCAGCGTGCGGGACAGGGGGCTCCAAGAGACCCAGTACTTC
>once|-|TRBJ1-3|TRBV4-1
CASSQFDTPGNTIYF
TGCGCCAGCAGCCAATTTGACACGCCTGGAAACACCATATATTTT
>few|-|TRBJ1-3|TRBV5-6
CASSPWSSGNTIYF
TGTGCCAGCAGCCCCTGGTCATCCGGAAACACCATATATTTT
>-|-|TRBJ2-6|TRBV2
CASKLSGANVLTF
TGTGCCAGCAAACTCTCTGGGGCCAACGTCCTGACTTTC
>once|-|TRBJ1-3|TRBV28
CASSIGLPLGDTIYF
TGTGCCAGCAGTATAGGGCTCCCCCTGGGAGACACCATATATTTT
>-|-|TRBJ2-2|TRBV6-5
CASSPGKGTGELFF
TGTGCCAGCAGCCCCGGGAAGGGCACCGGGGAGCTGTTTTTT
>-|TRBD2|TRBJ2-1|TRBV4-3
CASSQEGGSYNEQFF
TGCGCCAGCAGCCAAGAGGGAGGGTCCTACAATGAGCAGTTCTTC
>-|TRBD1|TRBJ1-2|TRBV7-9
CASSPQGQGQGGYTF
TGTGCCAGCAGCCCTCAGGGACAGGGGCAGGGTGGCTACACCTTC
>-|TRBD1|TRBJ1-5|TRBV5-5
CASSLTGGSNQPQHF
TGTGCCAGCAGCCTAACAGGGGGCAGCAATCAGCCCCAGCATTTT
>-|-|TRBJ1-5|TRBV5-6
CASSLFQNQPQHF
TGTGCCAGCAGCCTCTTTCAAAATCAGCCCCAGCATTTT
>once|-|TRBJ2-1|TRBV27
CASSLYRIAYNEQFF
TGTGCCAGCAGTTTATACAGAATCGCCTACAATGAGCAGTTCTTC
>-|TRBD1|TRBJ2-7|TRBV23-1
CASSQRRDRGSYEQYF
TGCGCCAGCAGTCAGCGCCGGGACAGGGGCTCCTACGAGCAGTACTTC
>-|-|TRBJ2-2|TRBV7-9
CASTQLGGAENTGELFF
TGTGCCAGCACCCAGTTAGGCGGGGCGGAGAACACCGGGGAGCTGTTTTTT
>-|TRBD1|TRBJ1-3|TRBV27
CASSRTRGLGNTIYF
TGTGCCAGCAGTCGGACCAGGGGGCTTGGAAACACCATATATTTT
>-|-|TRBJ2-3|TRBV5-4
CASSLEDGSPYF
TGTGCCAGCAGCTTGGAGGACGGTTCCCCGTATTTT
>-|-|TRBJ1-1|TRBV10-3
CAISERENTEAFF
TGTGCCATCAGTGAGCGGGAAAACACTGAAGCTTTCTTT
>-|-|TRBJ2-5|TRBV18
CASSPGQVGETQYF
TGTGCCAGCTCACCGGGACAAGTCGGGGAGACCCAGTACTTC
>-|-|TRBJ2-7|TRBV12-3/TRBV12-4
CASSLNPYEQYF
TGTGCCAGCAGTTTGAACCCCTACGAGCAGTACTTC
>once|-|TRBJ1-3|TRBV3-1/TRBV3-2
CASSQDDGGNTIYF
TGTGCCAGCAGCCAAGACGACGGAGGAAACACCATATATTTT
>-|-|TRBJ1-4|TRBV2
CASNQGNNEKLFF
TGTGCCAGCAACCAGGGAAATAATGAAAAACTGTTTTTT
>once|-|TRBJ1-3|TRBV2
CASSDVVWGVDGNTIYF
TGTGCCAGCAGTGATGTCGTCTGGGGCGTGGACGGAAACACCATATATTTT
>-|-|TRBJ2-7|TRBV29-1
CSVGISYEQYF
TGCAGCGTCGGGATCTCCTACGAGCAGTACTTC